This T cell receptor (beta chain) was recovered during a study of blood T cell repertoires in COVID-19. About the research overall: Sites across the United States, Italy and Spain contributed samples from acute and convalescent COVID-19. T cells, B-cell-depleted T cells, or PBMCs supplied cDNA or gDNA.

Looked up from germline, CDR1 is GTSNPN and CDR2 is SVGIG (reference sequence). The CDR3 has 12 residues. Trimming shortened V by 5 bases and J by 2 bases, and 10 bases separated the two germline ends. Original methodology: Counts of nucleated cells, estimated from reference gene primer amplification, were obtained. Data came from immunoSEQ multiplex PCR; TCRdb stores just in-frame clones and leaves some out. That table supplies the V and J calls and clone size; D and trimming were determined from the DNA. The sample lists a few hundred thousand clones; roughly 89% were seen once. Patients of the Seattle cohort, enrolled during active infection, were followed longitudinally.

This TCR was sampled from a woman aged 40-49 years with COVID-19, enrolled during active disease. Sequencing was done on a sample of peripheral blood. This chain links TRBV30 with TRBJ2-7; possibly TRBD1 for D (5 bases). For the CDR3, the DNA is TGTGCCTGGGGGCGACAGACCTACGAGCAGTACTTC. Protein sequence: CAWGRQTYEQYF.